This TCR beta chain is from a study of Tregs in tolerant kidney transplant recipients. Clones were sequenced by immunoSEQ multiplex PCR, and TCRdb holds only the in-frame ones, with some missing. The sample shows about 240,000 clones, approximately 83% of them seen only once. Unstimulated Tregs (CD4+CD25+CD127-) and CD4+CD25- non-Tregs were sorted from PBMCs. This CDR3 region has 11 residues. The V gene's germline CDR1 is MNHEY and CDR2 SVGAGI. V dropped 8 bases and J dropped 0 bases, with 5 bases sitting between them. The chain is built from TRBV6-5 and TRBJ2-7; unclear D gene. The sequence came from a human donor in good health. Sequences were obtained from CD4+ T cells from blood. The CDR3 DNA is TGTGCCAGCGCCAGCTCCTACGAGCAGTACTTC. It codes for CASASSYEQYF.